The source of this T cell receptor (beta chain) is a study of blood T cell repertoires in COVID-19. Some clones are missing from TCRdb's copy, which holds only in-frame ones; the method was immunoSEQ multiplex PCR. The sample records roughly 300,000 clones, approximately 85% being singletons. The CDR3 sequence is 15 residues long. The germline V and J ends were trimmed by 0 bases and 0 bases, with 8 bases remaining between them. The material sequenced was peripheral blood. This receptor was identified in a human donor in a cohort sampled during active COVID-19. The chain recombines TRBV23-1 with TRBJ1-2, with no clear D. TRBV23-1 is an ORF for which the function is uncertain. CDR3 in DNA: TGCGCCAGCAGTCAATCTGCGGATCCTAACTATGGCTACACCTTC. As protein: CASSQSADPNYGYTF.